Below, one T cell receptor beta chain is given with its context. Its specificity is not known. Patients were diagnosed from clinical symptoms, serum thyroxine, TRAb, thyroid ultrasound and orbital computed tomography. Researchers took RNA transcripts and amplified TCR beta CDR3 regions from them. Second-round multiplex PCR came after first-round RT-PCR with HTBI primers. TCRdb re-derived calls from the multiplex PCR reads in MiXCR, one entry per CDR3 protein. The sample contains about 220,000 distinct CDR3 sequences, under 25% of which appear only once. These data are taken from a study of Graves' ophthalmopathy and Graves' hyperthyroidism. Study in general: Upon initial diagnosis and before any treatment, peripheral blood was collected.

Study results and caveats: Forecasting of ophthalmopathy progression by the model achieved 60% to 71% sensitivity and around 77% specificity.

Source material: peripheral blood. This TCR was sampled from a woman between 45 and 60 years old with Graves' ophthalmopathy.

The chain's CDR3 is CASSSQPQGWETQYF. The CDR3 region has the DNA TGTGCCAGCAGCTCCCAACCACAGGGCTGGGAGACCCAGTACTTC. The chain links TRBV7-2 to TRBJ2-5; D might be TRBD1 (6 bases). Per the germline V gene, CDR1 is SGHTA and CDR2 is FQGNSA. CDR3 size: 15 residues. V lost 4 bases to trimming and J lost 5 bases, with 17 bases between them.